The sequence of this T cell receptor (beta chain) was determined in a study of blood T cell repertoires in COVID-19 (dated by TCRdb to 2020 to 2022). Regarding the study in general: Samples covering the acute and convalescent phases of COVID-19 were provided by collaborators in the United States, Italy and Spain. The sample metadata nearly always contained a de-identified subject ID, COVID-19 status, age in years and sex. The repertoires were released in a freely available public database intended as a resource for research on the immune response to SARS-CoV-2. The prospective study material was composed of cDNA or gDNA derived from T cells, B-cell-depleted T cells, or PBMCs. HLA class I and class II types, where available, came from metadata supplied by the sample provider rather than from assay-based typing. The dataset comprised deeply sampled blood TCRbeta repertoires from subjects exposed to, actively infected with, or recovered from COVID-19. The samples were drawn from the first 160 participants of the ongoing ImmuneRACE study and from under 1,500 subjects provided by 6 global collaborators.

TCRbeta CDR3 regions were amplified from genomic DNA using the immunoSEQ Assay, a bias-controlled multiplex PCR. The paper's data handling went like this. Nucleated cell counts per sample were estimated from amplification of reference gene primers within the assay. To quantify the absolute abundance of each unique TCRbeta CDR3 rearrangement, sequence reads were collapsed and filtered. For each sample, productive Simpson clonality was calculated by taking the square root of Simpson's diversity index across productive rearrangements. This immuneACCESS table, as held by TCRdb, lists in-frame sequences with V and J called but not all clones. Of the missing ones, under half trace to an unresolved V gene in checked studies; the others have no known cause. The DNA gave D and trimming, while V, J and clone size come from that table. Recorded for this sample are approximately 500,000 clones; 85% to 90% of them occurred a single time. The ten largest clones represent roughly 0.92% of the sample.

In Seattle, one collaborating source enrolled patients while the infection was active and tracked those patients longitudinally over the course of disease. The collaborating institutions used their own protocols to collect whole blood in K2EDTA tubes. For TCRbeta analysis, collaborators shipped samples as frozen whole blood, isolated PBMCs, or DNA extracted from either of those sample types. General findings and caveats noted by the study authors: Clinical and demographic metadata were provided uncurated, with the amount varying by source and participant.

The CDR3 holds 16 amino acids from the cysteine to the phenylalanine. Only the CDR3 DNA is retained, 48 bases long and in frame from the first base. The V and J ends are trimmed by 0 bases and 0 bases, leaving 12 bases between them. CDR1 SGDLS and CDR2 YYNGEE are derived from the germline V gene. Points on this clone: Its antigen has not been determined. Base qualities are not at hand, and no much larger clone is one base apart.

Sequencing was done on a sample of peripheral blood. Recombination joined TRBV9 with TRBJ2-5; TRBD2 might be the D gene, on 6 matching bases. The source of this sequence is a man aged 18 to 30 with COVID-19, enrolled during active disease. The nucleotide sequence is given as TGTGCCAGCAGCGTAGGGGGGGACCCGTACCAAGAGACCCAGTACTTC. Translated, this is CASSVGGDPYQETQYF. Where the CDR3 stops, the reference TRBV9 and TRBJ2-5 genes take over; the full variable domain is DSGVTQTPKHLITATGQRVTLRCSPRSGDLSVYWYQQSLDQGLQFLIQYYNGEERAKGNILERFSAQQFPDLHSELNLSSLELGDSALYFCASSVGGDPYQETQYFGPGTRLLVL.